These 27 T cell receptor beta chains came from one sample sequenced in a study of regulatory T cells in long-lasting Graves disease. Time point given: newly diagnosed GD, antithyroid drugs for less than 3 months. Preparation of the TCR library used RNA extracted from PBMCs. Assembly of TCR beta libraries relied on iRepertoire HTBI primers together with Arm-PCR of CDR3 regions. TCRdb re-called the multiplex PCR reads with MiXCR, one entry per CDR3 protein. The data hold a few hundred thousand distinct CDR3 sequences, with approximately 15% observed a single time. The data were also submitted as part of a second study, on T cells in Graves' hyperthyroidism and ophthalmopathy.

This specimen consisted of peripheral blood mononuclear cells (PBMCs), obtained at new diagnosis, from a patient treated with antithyroid drugs. These TCRs come from a woman aged 45-65 years with Graves disease.

The J gene is TRBJ2-7, the V gene TRBV7-2, with D hard to call. This CDR3 is built from 14 residues. Germline V gives CDR1 SGHTA, CDR2 FQGNSA. Trimming took 8 bases from V and 0 from J, leaving 14 bases between them. The CDR3, as DNA: TGTGCCAGCGAAGACGGCCCGTTCTCCTACGAGCAGTACTTC. This codes for CASEDGPFSYEQYF.

In its sample, this clonotype was seen many times. This chain connects TRBV5-1 to TRBJ2-1, with D possibly matching TRBD2 (6 bases). Germline lookup yields CDR1 SGHRS and CDR2 YFSETQ. The CDR3 runs 15 residues. V dropped 6 bases and J dropped 5 bases, with 18 bases sitting between them. CDR3 protein: CASNLLGTGHNEQFF. The CDR3 DNA is TGCGCCAGCAACCTCCTAGGGACTGGGCACAATGAGCAGTTCTTC.

This clonotype was seen ten or more times. The rearrangement joins TRBV5-1 to TRBJ2-3, with D possibly called TRBD1 or TRBD2 (5 bases each). Trimming removed 0 bases from V and 2 bases from J, with 16 bases in between. The CDR3 has 17 amino acids. Per germline, CDR1 SGHRS and CDR2 YFSETQ. The DNA of the CDR3 is TGCGCCAGCAGCTTGGGGGAAGGGGACGGACTCACAGATACGCAGTATTTT. Residues: CASSLGEGDGLTDTQYF.

This clonotype has ten or more counts. This chain joins TRBV20-1 and TRBJ2-5; tentative D call: TRBD2 (5 bases). Germline lookup yields CDR1 DFQATT and CDR2 SNEGSKA (reference sequence). The V and J ends lost 4 bases and 5 bases respectively, with 11 bases between them. The length of the CDR3 is 12 residues. The DNA for the CDR3 is TGCAGTGCTACCGAGGGCGGCGAGACCCAGTACTTC. Translation: CSATEGGETQYF.

This clonotype was seen repeatedly, ten times or more. The chain is built from TRBV7-6 and TRBJ2-7, with D maybe TRBD1 (6 bases). V lost 1 base, J lost 0 bases, and 10 bases lay in between. This CDR3 contains 15 residues. CDR1 is SGHVS, CDR2 FNYEAQ, per germline. The CDR3 region is CASSLDRVGSYEQYF. Here the CDR3 DNA reads TGTGCCAGCAGCTTAGACAGGGTCGGCTCCTACGAGCAGTACTTC.

In this sample, this clonotype turned up many times. The chain couples TRBV10-3 to TRBJ2-3; 14 nucleotides agree with TRBD2. Germline assignment: CDR1 ENHRY and CDR2 SYGVKD. The CDR3 sequence is 15 residues long. V lost 6 bases to trimming and J lost 5 bases; unmatched junction nucleotides: 4. The CDR3 coding sequence is TGTGCCATCAGGGGGACTAGCGGGAGTCAAGATACGCAGTATTTT. Its protein is CAIRGTSGSQDTQYF.

This clonotype turned up a few times. J is TRBJ1-5 and V is TRBV28; D might be TRBD1 (5 bases). Germline V gives CDR1 MDHEN, CDR2 SYDVKM. Trimming stripped 7 bases from V and 5 bases from J, with 9 bases between. The CDR3 has 12 amino acids. Here the CDR3 reads CASTETDQPQHF. CDR3 bases: TGTGCCAGCACAGAGACAGATCAGCCCCAGCATTTT.

This clonotype turned up a few times. The chain joins TRBV12-3 or TRBV12-4 to TRBJ2-4; D is unclear. This CDR3 has 13 residues. Trimming left V 11 bases short and J 4 bases short, with 15 bases between. CDR3 nucleotides: TGTGCCGGCACCAACAGTTATAAAAACATTCAGTACTTC. This sequence encodes CAGTNSYKNIQYF.

The table lists this clonotype with a few counts. The genes are TRBV4-2 and TRBJ2-7; D remains unclear. The V end was cut by 0 bases, the J end by 5 bases, with 5 bases between. There are 12 residues in the CDR3. The germline gives CDR1 LGHNA, CDR2 YNFKEQ. The chain's CDR3 is CASSQDIHEQYF. In nucleotides, the CDR3 is TGTGCCAGCAGCCAAGACATCCACGAGCAGTACTTC.

The V gene is TRBV28, the J gene TRBJ2-5, with 9 bases that match TRBD2. The CDR3 loop spans 14 amino acids. Germline V gene data show CDR1 as MDHEN and CDR2 as SYDVKM. J lost 4 bases, V lost 7 bases, and 7 bases had no gene match. The CDR3 sequence is CASTLGTSRETQYF. CDR3 DNA sequence: TGTGCCAGCACCCTCGGGACTAGCCGAGAGACCCAGTACTTC.

This clonotype was detected only a few times. A much larger clone differs from this one at a single base, so this may be a read error. This chain uses TRBV5-1 with TRBJ2-7, with a tentative D call TRBD2 (6 bases). This CDR3 has 16 residues. Trimming removed 6 bases at V and 7 bases at J, with 26 bases between. Germline lookup yields CDR1 SGHRS and CDR2 YFSETQ. In nucleotides, the CDR3 is TGCGCCAGCACGTTTGTGGAGGGGCGGATCGACAATGAGCAGTACTTC. Translating it yields CASTFVEGRIDNEQYF.

The genes are TRBV7-3 and TRBJ2-5; 10 bases map to TRBD2. The V gene's germline CDR1 is SGHTA and CDR2 FQGTGA. V was clipped by 1 base and J by 0 bases; unmatched bases: 5. This CDR3 contains 17 residues. CDR3 sequence reads: CASSLNGTSEYQETQYF. The CDR3 DNA reads TGTGCCAGCAGCTTAAACGGGACTAGCGAGTACCAAGAGACCCAGTACTTC.

The sample holds many counts of this clonotype. The chain joins TRBV6-1 to TRBJ2-1, with 14 nucleotides matching TRBD2. J lost 8 bases, V lost 6 bases, and 6 bases had no gene match. The CDR3 sequence is 15 residues long. Germline values: CDR1 MNHNS, CDR2 SASEGT. This chain's CDR3 is CASRGTSGSGDEQFF. The CDR3 coding sequence is TGTGCCAGCAGAGGGACTAGCGGGAGTGGTGATGAGCAGTTCTTC.

This clonotype occurred many times. This chain connects TRBV28 to TRBJ1-2; D remains unclear. Trimming pared 3 bases from V and 5 bases from J, leaving 10 bases between. The CDR3 covers 13 residues. Germline-derived CDR1 and CDR2 are MDHEN and SYDVKM. This chain's CDR3 is CASSLGREYGYTF. DNA of the CDR3: TGTGCCAGCAGTTTGGGCAGAGAGTATGGCTACACCTTC.

This clonotype was seen many times. This chain joins TRBV10-3 and TRBJ2-7; possibly TRBD2 for D (5 bases). The germline gives CDR1 ENHRY, CDR2 SYGVKD. The length of the CDR3 is 13 residues. Between the trimmed V and J ends, which lost 7 bases and 2 bases, there was a span of 12 bases. In nucleotides, the CDR3 is TGTGCCATCACTCGGGGAGAACCCTACGAGCAGTACTTC. This codes for CAITRGEPYEQYF.

This clonotype was recorded at least ten times. The gene calls are TRBV27 and TRBJ2-1; 8 bases align to TRBD2. Germline CDR1 MNHEY, CDR2 SMNVEV (reference sequence). V lost 4 bases to trimming and J lost 6 bases; unmatched junction nucleotides: 20. CDR3 length: 19 amino acids. CDR3 nucleotide sequence: TGTGCCAGCAGTTATCTAGACCCCGCTGTGGCGGGAGGTGGCAATGAGCAGTTCTTC. Its translation is CASSYLDPAVAGGGNEQFF.

Concerning this clonotype itself: Given a much more abundant clone one base away, this may be a read error. The chain carries TRBV12-3 or TRBV12-4 and TRBJ2-7; D may be TRBD2 (5 bases). Between the trimmed V and J ends, which lost 2 bases and 2 bases, there was a span of 13 bases. The CDR3 covers 15 residues. CDR3: CASSLSLPAAYEQYF. For the CDR3, the DNA is TGTGCCAGCAGTTTAAGCTTACCAGCGGCCTACGAGCAGTACTTC.

This clonotype was counted a single time. The chain is built from TRBV20-1 and TRBJ2-7; D may be TRBD1 (6 bases). V lost 1 base to trimming and J lost 4 bases, with 17 bases between them. Germline V gives CDR1 DFQATT, CDR2 SNEGSKA (reference sequence). CDR3 length: 15 amino acids. CDR3 sequence (DNA): TGCAGTGCTAGAGTGGGGCAGGGGAGAGGATACGAGCAGTACTTC. This codes for CSARVGQGRGYEQYF.

This sequence joins TRBV19 and TRBJ2-5; the match to TRBD1 covers 8 bases. The V gene end was trimmed by 3 bases and the J gene end by 2 bases; junction bases not matched to a gene: 2. Germline-derived CDR1 and CDR2 are LNHDA and SQIVND (reference sequence). The CDR3 sequence is 14 residues long. DNA for the CDR3: TGTGCCAGTAGTATCGGGACAGGACAAGAGACCCAGTACTTC. The encoded protein is CASSIGTGQETQYF.

Only a few counts were recorded for this clonotype. This chain uses TRBV30 with TRBJ2-3; no definite D call. The germline V gene encodes CDR1 GTSNPN and CDR2 SVGIG (reference sequence). This CDR3 has 13 residues. Deletions cut 1 base from V and 0 bases from J, with 5 bases between. The CDR3 reads CAWSESSTDTQYF. In DNA, the CDR3 is TGTGCCTGGAGTGAGTCCAGCACAGATACGCAGTATTTT.

This clonotype has a count of ten or more. V gene TRBV2 combines with J gene TRBJ2-1, with 12 bases matching TRBD2. CDR3 length equals 21 residues. CDR1 and CDR2 from the germline V gene are SNHLY and FYNNEI. With V trimmed by 5 bases and J by 1 base, 18 bases remained unmatched. This CDR3 reads CASSKGHSLLAGGGSYNEQFF. Here the CDR3 DNA reads TGTGCCAGCAGTAAGGGACATTCGTTACTAGCGGGAGGAGGGTCCTACAATGAGCAGTTCTTC.

This clonotype was picked up many times. This chain connects TRBV30 to TRBJ1-1; possibly TRBD1 for D (5 bases). CDR1 and CDR2 (germline): GTSNPN, SVGIG (reference sequence). Trimming shortened V by 1 base and J by 5 bases, and 11 bases separated the two germline ends. The CDR3 is 13 amino acids. In DNA form, the CDR3 reads TGTGCCTGGAGTGAAACAAAGGGGACTGAAGCTTTCTTT. It encodes CAWSETKGTEAFF.

This clonotype was counted ten times or more. The chain joins TRBV12-3 or TRBV12-4 to TRBJ1-1, with D hard to call. CDR3 length: 15 residues. V dropped 2 bases and J dropped 0 bases, with 10 bases sitting between them. The CDR3 spells CASSLTEHVNTEAFF. DNA for the CDR3: TGTGCCAGCAGTTTAACAGAGCACGTGAACACTGAAGCTTTCTTT.

There are many counts of this clonotype. The rearrangement joins TRBV7-3 to TRBJ2-7; TRBD1 aligns across 9 bases. J lost 4 bases, V lost 5 bases, and 9 bases had no gene match. CDR3 length: 15 amino acids. Germline-derived CDR1 and CDR2 are SGHTA and FQGTGA. The CDR3 DNA reads as TGTGCCAGCAGCCGCGCCCCGGGACAGGGTTACGAGCAGTACTTC. Translated: CASSRAPGQGYEQYF.

This clonotype was seen at least ten times. This chain joins TRBV3-1 and TRBJ2-3; TRBD2 aligns across 9 bases. The CDR3 spans 16 residues. Germline CDR1 and CDR2: LGHDT and YNNKEL (reference sequence). Trimming removed 3 bases from V and 2 bases from J; junction bases left unmatched: 6. In DNA, the CDR3 is TGTGCCAGCAGCCATGGGGAGCGGGAGGTCACAGATACGCAGTATTTT. Translating it yields CASSHGEREVTDTQYF.

This clonotype was observed at least ten times. The chain is built from TRBV12-3 or TRBV12-4 and TRBJ2-1; 9 nucleotides match TRBD1. The V segment lost 6 bases and the J segment 2 bases; nucleotides outside the gene matches: 5. The CDR3 is 15 residues long. The CDR3 DNA reads as TGTGCCAGCAGCCCACGGGACAGGGCCTACAATGAGCAGTTCTTC. This translates into CASSPRDRAYNEQFF.

There are many counts of this clonotype. The gene calls are TRBV28 and TRBJ2-5, with TRBD2 matching over 14 bases. Germline V lookup: CDR1 MDHEN, CDR2 SYDVKM. The CDR3 has 15 amino acids. The trim removed 6 bases at V and 5 bases at J, leaving 5 bases unmatched. The CDR3 region is CASRGLAGVGETQYF. CDR3 coding DNA: TGTGCCAGCAGGGGACTAGCGGGAGTAGGTGAGACCCAGTACTTC.